This TCR beta chain was identified during a study of human T cells and chemical hapten exposure. Germline V CDR1 and CDR2: SQVTM, ANQGSEA. Trimming took off 6 bases at V and 4 bases at J, with 15 bases between the two ends. CDR3 length: 13 amino acids. Documented time point: patch test 2, 6 weeks after DPC sensitization. Treatment here: therapeutic diphenylcyclopropenone sensitization with weekly scalp DPC. Within the library, unique molecular identifiers were attached to each individual cDNA molecule. As processed by the authors: Across samples, TCR counts had a median of about 92,000 and ranged from about 20,000 to 750,000. Using its own MiXCR run on the RACE reads, TCRdb lists one record per CDR3 protein. These V and J calls rely on TCRdb rather than the paper's analysis. The table shows tens of thousands of distinct CDR3 sequences, with around 10% occurring only once.

This specimen was whole blood, taken in connection with sensitization to the hapten diphenylcyclopropenone (DPC). J is TRBJ1-1 and V is TRBV29-1; unclear D gene. The sequence was obtained from a middle-aged man with alopecia areata. Some clones in this sample may be carry-over from other donors' samples. CDR3 sequence reads: CSVRRSGSTEAFF. The CDR3 DNA follows: TGCAGCGTCCGGAGATCGGGGAGCACTGAAGCTTTCTTT. Based on the CDR3 plus reference TRBV29-1 and TRBJ1-1, the full variable domain is SAVISQKPSRDICQRGTSLTIQCQVDSQVTMMFWYRQQPGQSLTLIATANQGSEATYESGFVIDKFPISRPNLTFSTLTVSNMSPEDSSIYLCSVRRSGSTEAFFGQGTRLTVV.